What follows describes a single TCR beta chain. Its antigen is currently unknown. Via MiXCR, TCRdb re-called the reads, giving one row per CDR3 protein. The sample yields about half a million distinct CDR3 sequences, roughly a third seen once. The V gene lost 7 bases and the J gene lost 6 bases, with 10 bases spanning the gap. CDR1 MNHEY and CDR2 SVGEGT come from the germline V gene. There are 12 residues in the CDR3. The data originate from a study of T cell repertoires in cytomegalovirus infection. As for the study in general: It was recently identified HLA-C-restricted and well-studied HLA-B-restricted CMV epitopes that the study used. Public TCR beta signatures indicated both CMV infection and matching HLA type.

Whole-study results and caveats: HLA-C-restricted CMV clonotypes gave the most frequent clonotype in two of eight donors.

The rearrangement links TRBV6-2 or TRBV6-3 to TRBJ2-1; TRBD2 might be the D (6 bases). The receptor comes from a human donor in good health (CMV status not recorded). Some clones in this sample may be carry-over from other donors' samples. The sample consisted of cultured PBMCs, taken from culture after CMV antigen stimulation. The CDR3 DNA is TGTGCCAGCAAGAGGGGAGGCAATGAGCAGTTCTTC. Translating gives CASKRGGNEQFF.